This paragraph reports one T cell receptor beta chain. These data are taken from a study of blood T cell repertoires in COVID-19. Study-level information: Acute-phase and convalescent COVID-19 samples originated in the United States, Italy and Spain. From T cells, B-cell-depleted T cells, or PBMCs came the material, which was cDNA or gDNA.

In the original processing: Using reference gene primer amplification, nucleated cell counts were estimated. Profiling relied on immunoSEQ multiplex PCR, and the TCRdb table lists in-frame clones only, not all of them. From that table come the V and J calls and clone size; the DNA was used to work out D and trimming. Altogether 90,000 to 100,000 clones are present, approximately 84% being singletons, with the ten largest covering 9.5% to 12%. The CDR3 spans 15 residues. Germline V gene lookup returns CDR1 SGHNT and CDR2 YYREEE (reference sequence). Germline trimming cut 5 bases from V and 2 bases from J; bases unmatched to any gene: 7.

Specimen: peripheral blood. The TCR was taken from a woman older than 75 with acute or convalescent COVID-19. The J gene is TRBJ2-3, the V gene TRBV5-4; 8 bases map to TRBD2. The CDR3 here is CASRQRGGPTDTQYF. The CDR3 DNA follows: TGTGCCAGCAGACAACGGGGGGGTCCCACAGATACGCAGTATTTT.